This TCR beta chain was sequenced in a study of shared clonotypes between healthy human individuals. Whole-study context: CD8 memory received one plate per donor, CD8 naive two, CD4 memory three and CD4 naive three.

The CDR3 is made up of 16 amino acids. The trim removed 5 bases at V and 4 bases at J, leaving 11 bases unmatched. Germline CDR1 is SGHDT and CDR2 is YYEEEE. TCRdb's table, derived via immunoSEQ multiplex PCR, lists solely in-frame clones and lacks some. The sample has about 2 million clones; 90% to 95% are singletons. V and J are TRBV5-6 and TRBJ2-3; TRBD1 matches 9 bases. Sequencing input: naive CD4+ T cells sorted from blood. Subset reported: CD45RA+ positively selected. The source of this sequence is a man aged 18 to 29 in good health. The CDR3 loop reads CASSPGTGWTSDTQYF. In nucleotides, the CDR3 is TGTGCCAGCAGTCCCGGGACAGGGTGGACCTCAGATACGCAGTATTTT.